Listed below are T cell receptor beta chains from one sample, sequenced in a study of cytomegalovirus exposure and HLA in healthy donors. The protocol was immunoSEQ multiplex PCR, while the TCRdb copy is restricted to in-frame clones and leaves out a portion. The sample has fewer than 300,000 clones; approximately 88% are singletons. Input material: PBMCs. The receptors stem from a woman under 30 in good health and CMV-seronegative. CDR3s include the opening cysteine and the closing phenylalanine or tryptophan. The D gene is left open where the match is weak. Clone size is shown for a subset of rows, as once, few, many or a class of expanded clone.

CDR3nt: TGTGCCAGCAGCGTAGTTGCGGTGAGCACAGATACGCAGTATTTT
CDR3aa: CASSVVAVSTDTQYF
abundance: .
d_gene: .
v_gene: TRBV9
j_gene: TRBJ2-3

CDR3nt: TGTGCCAGCAGCTTAACGTCGGGTCCCTACGAGCAGTACTTC
CDR3aa: CASSLTSGPYEQYF
abundance: .
d_gene: .
v_gene: TRBV7-3
j_gene: TRBJ2-7

CDR3nt: TGTGCCAGCAGAAGGACGGGATACTCTGGAAACACCATATATTTT
CDR3aa: CASRRTGYSGNTIYF
abundance: .
d_gene: .
v_gene: TRBV6-5
j_gene: TRBJ1-3

CDR3nt: TGTGCCAGCAGCTTAGGTTCCCGAGGCATGAACACTGAAGCTTTCTTT
CDR3aa: CASSLGSRGMNTEAFF
abundance: few
d_gene: .
v_gene: TRBV7-2
j_gene: TRBJ1-1

CDR3nt: TGTGCCAGCAGTTACCGACAGGGGCGTGGCTACACCTTC
CDR3aa: CASSYRQGRGYTF
abundance: .
d_gene: TRBD1
v_gene: TRBV6-5
j_gene: TRBJ1-2

CDR3nt: TGTGCCAGCAGCTGGGGACAGGAGTACGGCTACACCTTC
CDR3aa: CASSWGQEYGYTF
abundance: .
d_gene: TRBD1
v_gene: TRBV5-6
j_gene: TRBJ1-2

CDR3nt: TGTGCCAGCAGCTTAACATACTACAATGAGCAGTTCTTC
CDR3aa: CASSLTYYNEQFF
abundance: .
d_gene: .
v_gene: TRBV7-2
j_gene: TRBJ2-1

CDR3nt: TGCGCCAGCAGCCCTGGGACAGCCACCTCTGGAAACACCATATATTTT
CDR3aa: CASSPGTATSGNTIYF
abundance: .
d_gene: TRBD1
v_gene: TRBV5-1
j_gene: TRBJ1-3

CDR3nt: TGTGCCAGCAGTGTAACAGGGTGGGCTTCTGGAAACACCATATATTTT
CDR3aa: CASSVTGWASGNTIYF
abundance: .
d_gene: .
v_gene: TRBV28
j_gene: TRBJ1-3

CDR3nt: TGCGCCAGCAGTGACAGGGGGAATGAGCAGTTCTTC
CDR3aa: CASSDRGNEQFF
abundance: .
d_gene: TRBD1
v_gene: TRBV5-1
j_gene: TRBJ2-1

CDR3nt: TGTGCCAGCAGCTTAGGATCCCGGACAGTCTTATTCTTC
CDR3aa: CASSLGSRTVLFF
abundance: .
d_gene: .
v_gene: TRBV11-2
j_gene: TRBJ1-2

CDR3nt: TGTGCCAGCAGACTGGGGGGCACTAGCGGCTCCTACGAGCAGTACTTC
CDR3aa: CASRLGGTSGSYEQYF
abundance: .
d_gene: TRBD2
v_gene: TRBV2
j_gene: TRBJ2-7

CDR3nt: TGTGCCAGCAGTTTACGAGTCGGGGGGAGCAATCAGCCCCAGCATTTT
CDR3aa: CASSLRVGGSNQPQHF
abundance: .
d_gene: .
v_gene: TRBV28
j_gene: TRBJ1-5

CDR3nt: TGTGCCAGCAGTCACGGACAGGGGAGGAACACTGAAGCTTTCTTT
CDR3aa: CASSHGQGRNTEAFF
abundance: .
d_gene: TRBD1
v_gene: TRBV27
j_gene: TRBJ1-1

CDR3nt: TGTGCCTGGAGTGCTCCGGAATATGGGCGGGAGTCCCCTTGGGAGCTGTTTTTT
CDR3aa: CAWSAPEYGRESPWELFF
abundance: .
d_gene: TRBD2
v_gene: TRBV30
j_gene: TRBJ2-2

CDR3nt: TGTGCCAGCGGCGGGACAGGGGGCTGGAATGAGCAGTTCTTC
CDR3aa: CASGGTGGWNEQFF
abundance: .
d_gene: TRBD1
v_gene: TRBV2
j_gene: TRBJ2-1

CDR3nt: TGTGCCAGCAGTTTAGACAGGGTTTCCTACGAGCAGTACTTC
CDR3aa: CASSLDRVSYEQYF
abundance: .
d_gene: TRBD1
v_gene: TRBV27
j_gene: TRBJ2-7

CDR3nt: TGTGCCTGGAGTGTAGCCGGCGGGAGGGCTAATGAAAAACTGTTTTTT
CDR3aa: CAWSVAGGRANEKLFF
abundance: .
d_gene: .
v_gene: TRBV30
j_gene: TRBJ1-4

CDR3nt: TGTGCCAGCAGTCCCCGGCTTTTGCAGGGGGAAGGTCAGCCCCAGCATTTT
CDR3aa: CASSPRLLQGEGQPQHF
abundance: .
d_gene: TRBD1
v_gene: TRBV28
j_gene: TRBJ1-5

CDR3nt: TGTGCCACCAGGAAGGGGATGCGGGAGACCCAGTACTTC
CDR3aa: CATRKGMRETQYF
abundance: .
d_gene: .
v_gene: TRBV15
j_gene: TRBJ2-5

CDR3nt: TGTGCCAGCTCATCAGGCAATCAGCCCCAGCATTTT
CDR3aa: CASSSGNQPQHF
abundance: few
d_gene: .
v_gene: TRBV18
j_gene: TRBJ1-5

CDR3nt: TGTGCCAGCAGCTTATTTGGGGGCAAAGAGACCCAGTACTTC
CDR3aa: CASSLFGGKETQYF
abundance: .
d_gene: .
v_gene: TRBV7-2
j_gene: TRBJ2-5

CDR3nt: TGTGCCACCAGCAGAGGCCTAGCGGGAGGGGGCACAGATACGCAGTATTTT
CDR3aa: CATSRGLAGGGTDTQYF
abundance: .
d_gene: TRBD2
v_gene: TRBV15
j_gene: TRBJ2-3

CDR3nt: TGTGCCAGCAGGGCAGGGGAATCGGAGCCCCAGCATTTT
CDR3aa: CASRAGESEPQHF
abundance: .
d_gene: .
v_gene: TRBV7-9
j_gene: TRBJ1-5

CDR3nt: TGTGCCAGCAGTGGACAGATACAAGAGACCCAGTACTTC
CDR3aa: CASSGQIQETQYF
abundance: .
d_gene: .
v_gene: TRBV6-1
j_gene: TRBJ2-5

CDR3nt: TGTGCCAGCAGCTTAACCTCTTGGACAGGGCCAGCGGAGACCCAGTACTTC
CDR3aa: CASSLTSWTGPAETQYF
abundance: .
d_gene: TRBD1
v_gene: TRBV7-8
j_gene: TRBJ2-5

CDR3nt: TGTGCCAGCAGCCTCGCAGTTAACACTGAAGCTTTCTTT
CDR3aa: CASSLAVNTEAFF
abundance: few
d_gene: .
v_gene: TRBV11-2
j_gene: TRBJ1-1

CDR3nt: TGTGCCAGCAGCTTTGCACAGGGCCCCTACGAGCAGTACTTC
CDR3aa: CASSFAQGPYEQYF
abundance: .
d_gene: .
v_gene: TRBV11-2
j_gene: TRBJ2-7

CDR3nt: TGCGCCAGCAGGGGACTAGCGTTGGAGACCCAGTACTTC
CDR3aa: CASRGLALETQYF
abundance: .
d_gene: TRBD2
v_gene: TRBV5-1
j_gene: TRBJ2-5

CDR3nt: TGCGCCAGCAGTGACTCGACACAGCCCCAGCATTTT
CDR3aa: CASSDSTQPQHF
abundance: few
d_gene: .
v_gene: TRBV10-1
j_gene: TRBJ1-5

CDR3nt: TGTGCCAGCAGGGGAGCGAACACCGGGGAGCTGTTTTTT
CDR3aa: CASRGANTGELFF
abundance: .
d_gene: .
v_gene: TRBV28
j_gene: TRBJ2-2

CDR3nt: TGTGCCAGCAGCTTAACGGGGGGGGACACTGAAGCTTTCTTT
CDR3aa: CASSLTGGDTEAFF
abundance: .
d_gene: .
v_gene: TRBV7-3
j_gene: TRBJ1-1

CDR3nt: TGTGCCATCAGTCGGACAGGCAACACTGAAGCTTTCTTT
CDR3aa: CAISRTGNTEAFF
abundance: .
d_gene: TRBD1
v_gene: TRBV10-3
j_gene: TRBJ1-1

CDR3nt: TGTGCCAGCAGTTTATCTGCCGGGGGTAGTTACAATGAGCAGTTCTTC
CDR3aa: CASSLSAGGSYNEQFF
abundance: .
d_gene: .
v_gene: TRBV27
j_gene: TRBJ2-1

CDR3nt: TGTGCCAGCAGCCTAAGGGGTCAGGGGGCCCGCACTGGAGAGCAGTACTTC
CDR3aa: CASSLRGQGARTGEQYF
abundance: .
d_gene: TRBD1
v_gene: TRBV7-2
j_gene: TRBJ2-7

CDR3nt: TGTGCCAGCAGTGCGGCCGCAGCGGGGGAGCAGTACTTC
CDR3aa: CASSAAAAGEQYF
abundance: .
d_gene: TRBD2
v_gene: TRBV2
j_gene: TRBJ2-7

CDR3nt: TGTGCCAGCAGTTACGGACAGGGGAGCACTGAAGCTTTCTTT
CDR3aa: CASSYGQGSTEAFF
abundance: .
d_gene: TRBD1
v_gene: TRBV6-5
j_gene: TRBJ1-1

CDR3nt: TGTGCCAGCAGCCAAGCAAGGGGGCTCCAAGATACGCAGTATTTT
CDR3aa: CASSQARGLQDTQYF
abundance: .
d_gene: TRBD1
v_gene: TRBV14
j_gene: TRBJ2-3

CDR3nt: TGTGCCATCAGTGATCCCAGGGCCAATTACTATGGCTACACCTTC
CDR3aa: CAISDPRANYYGYTF
abundance: .
d_gene: .
v_gene: TRBV10-3
j_gene: TRBJ1-2

CDR3nt: TGTGCCAGCAGCCAAAACATGGTCAATGAGCAGTTCTTC
CDR3aa: CASSQNMVNEQFF
abundance: .
d_gene: .
v_gene: TRBV7-2
j_gene: TRBJ2-1

CDR3nt: TGTGCCAGCAGAGGACAGTTGAACACTGAAGCTTTCTTT
CDR3aa: CASRGQLNTEAFF
abundance: .
d_gene: .
v_gene: TRBV28
j_gene: TRBJ1-1

CDR3nt: TGTGCTAGCAGCCCTTACAGGGGACAGAACACTGAAGCTTTCTTT
CDR3aa: CASSPYRGQNTEAFF
abundance: .
d_gene: TRBD1
v_gene: TRBV7-7
j_gene: TRBJ1-1

CDR3nt: TGCAGCGTTATAACACTTAGGGGGTCTGCAGATACGCAGTATTTT
CDR3aa: CSVITLRGSADTQYF
abundance: .
d_gene: .
v_gene: TRBV29-1
j_gene: TRBJ2-3

CDR3nt: TGTGCCAGCACGAAAGAGTCGGCCCAGTACTTC
CDR3aa: CASTKESAQYF
abundance: once
d_gene: .
v_gene: TRBV2
j_gene: TRBJ2-5

CDR3nt: TGTGCCACCAGCAGAGATAACAGCCTCCGGCCCCAGCATTTT
CDR3aa: CATSRDNSLRPQHF
abundance: .
d_gene: .
v_gene: TRBV15
j_gene: TRBJ1-5

CDR3nt: TGTGCCAGCAGCCGGGAGTCGGGGGAGACCCAGTACTTC
CDR3aa: CASSRESGETQYF
abundance: .
d_gene: .
v_gene: TRBV2
j_gene: TRBJ2-5

CDR3nt: TGTGCCAGCAGTGGGACTTCTTTTGGAGCCGGGGAGCTGTTTTTT
CDR3aa: CASSGTSFGAGELFF
abundance: .
d_gene: .
v_gene: TRBV25-1
j_gene: TRBJ2-2

CDR3nt: TGTGCCAGCAGCTTATTCCACTCCCAGGGTGTCCTCGACTTC
CDR3aa: CASSLFHSQGVLDF
abundance: .
d_gene: .
v_gene: TRBV7-9
j_gene: TRBJ2-7